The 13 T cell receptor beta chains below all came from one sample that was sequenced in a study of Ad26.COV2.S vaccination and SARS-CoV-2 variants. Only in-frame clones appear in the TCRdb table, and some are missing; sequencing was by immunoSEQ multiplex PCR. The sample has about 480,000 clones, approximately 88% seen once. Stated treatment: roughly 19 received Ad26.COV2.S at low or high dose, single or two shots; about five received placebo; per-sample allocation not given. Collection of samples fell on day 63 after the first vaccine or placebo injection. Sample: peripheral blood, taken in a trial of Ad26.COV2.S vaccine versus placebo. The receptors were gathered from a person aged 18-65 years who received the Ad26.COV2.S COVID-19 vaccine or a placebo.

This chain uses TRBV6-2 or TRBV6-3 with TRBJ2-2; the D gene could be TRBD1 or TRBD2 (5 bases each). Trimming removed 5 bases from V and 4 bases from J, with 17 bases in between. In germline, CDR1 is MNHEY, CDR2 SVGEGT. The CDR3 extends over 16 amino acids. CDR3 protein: CASSQGRRRSTGELFF. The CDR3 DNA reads TGTGCCAGCAGTCAGGGACGCCGAAGGAGCACCGGGGAGCTGTTTTTT.

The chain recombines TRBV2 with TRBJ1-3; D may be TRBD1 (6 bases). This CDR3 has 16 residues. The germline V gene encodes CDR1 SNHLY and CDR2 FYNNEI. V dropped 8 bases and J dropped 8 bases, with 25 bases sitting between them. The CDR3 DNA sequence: TGTGCCAGCTGTGTTGGGGCGGGGGCCGGGTCGGACACCATATATTTT. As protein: CASCVGAGAGSDTIYF.

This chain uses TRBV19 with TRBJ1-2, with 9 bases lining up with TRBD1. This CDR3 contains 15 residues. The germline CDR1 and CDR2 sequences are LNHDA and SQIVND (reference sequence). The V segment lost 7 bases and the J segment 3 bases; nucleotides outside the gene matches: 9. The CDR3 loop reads CASTPGGTGYYGYTF. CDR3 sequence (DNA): TGTGCCAGTACCCCTGGGGGGACAGGGTACTATGGCTACACCTTC.

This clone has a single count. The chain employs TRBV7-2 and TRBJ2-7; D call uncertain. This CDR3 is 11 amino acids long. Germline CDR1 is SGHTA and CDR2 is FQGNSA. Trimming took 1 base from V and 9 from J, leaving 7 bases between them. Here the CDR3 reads CASSLVWVQYF. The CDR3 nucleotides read TGTGCCAGCAGCTTAGTTTGGGTGCAGTACTTC.

CDR3 amino acids: CSVRPGLAGGAYNEQFF. The DNA for the CDR3 is TGCAGCGTGCGTCCGGGACTAGCGGGAGGGGCCTACAATGAGCAGTTCTTC. The chain recombines TRBV29-1 with TRBJ2-1, with 16 nucleotides matching TRBD2. The V segment lost 6 bases and the J segment 2 bases; nucleotides outside the gene matches: 7. The CDR3 has 17 amino acids. The germline gives CDR1 SQVTM, CDR2 ANQGSEA.

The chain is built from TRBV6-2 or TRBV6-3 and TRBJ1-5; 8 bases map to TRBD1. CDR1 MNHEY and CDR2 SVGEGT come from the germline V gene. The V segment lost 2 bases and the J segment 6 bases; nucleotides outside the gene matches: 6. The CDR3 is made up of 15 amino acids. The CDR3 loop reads CASSYHLTGVQPQHF. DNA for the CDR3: TGTGCCAGCAGTTACCATCTGACAGGGGTTCAGCCCCAGCATTTT.

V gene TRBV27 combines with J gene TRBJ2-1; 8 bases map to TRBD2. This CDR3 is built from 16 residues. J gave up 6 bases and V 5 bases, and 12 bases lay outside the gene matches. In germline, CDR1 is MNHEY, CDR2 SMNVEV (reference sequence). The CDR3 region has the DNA TGTGCCAGCAGTCTCATAGCGGGACGATCCGGCAATGAGCAGTTCTTC. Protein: CASSLIAGRSGNEQFF.

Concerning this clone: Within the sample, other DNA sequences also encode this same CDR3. The CDR3 sequence: CASSQFTSSNQPQHF. As DNA, the CDR3 is TGTGCCAGCAGCCAATTTACAAGCAGCAATCAGCCCCAGCATTTT. V usage is TRBV16 and J usage is TRBJ1-5; D is undetermined. The CDR3 extends over 15 amino acids. The V end was cut by 1 base, the J end by 1 base, with 8 bases between. Germline V gives CDR1 KGHSY, CDR2 FQNENV.

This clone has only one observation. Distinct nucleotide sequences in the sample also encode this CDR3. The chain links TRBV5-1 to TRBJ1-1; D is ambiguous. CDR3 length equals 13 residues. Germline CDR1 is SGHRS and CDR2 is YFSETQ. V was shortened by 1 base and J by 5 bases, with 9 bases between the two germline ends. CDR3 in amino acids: CASSLTGSTEAFF. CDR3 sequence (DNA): TGCGCCAGCAGCTTGACTGGGAGTACTGAAGCTTTCTTT. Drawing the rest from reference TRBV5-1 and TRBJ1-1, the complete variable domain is KAGVTQTPRYLIKTRGQQVTLSCSPISGHRSVSWYQQTPGQGLQFLFEYFSETQRNKGNFPGRFSGRQFSNSRSEMNVSTLELGDSALYLCASSLTGSTEAFFGQGTRLTVV.

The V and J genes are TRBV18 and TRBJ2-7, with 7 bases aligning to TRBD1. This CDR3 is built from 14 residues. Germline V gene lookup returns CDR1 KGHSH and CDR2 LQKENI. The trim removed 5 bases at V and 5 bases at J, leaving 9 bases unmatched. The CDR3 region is CASSTATGWDEQYF. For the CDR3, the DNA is TGTGCCAGCTCAACCGCGACAGGGTGGGACGAGCAGTACTTC.

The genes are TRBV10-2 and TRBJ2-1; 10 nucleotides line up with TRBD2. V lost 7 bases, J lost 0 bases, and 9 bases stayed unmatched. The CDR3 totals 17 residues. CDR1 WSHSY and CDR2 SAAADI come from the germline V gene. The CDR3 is CASKLASGSSSYNEQFF. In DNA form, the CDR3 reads TGCGCCAGCAAGCTAGCTAGCGGGAGTAGCTCCTACAATGAGCAGTTCTTC.

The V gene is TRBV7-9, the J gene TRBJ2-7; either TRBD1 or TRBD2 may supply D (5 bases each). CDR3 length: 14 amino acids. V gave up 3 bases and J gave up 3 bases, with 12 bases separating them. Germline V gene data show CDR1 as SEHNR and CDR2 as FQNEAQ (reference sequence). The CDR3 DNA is TGTGCCAGCAGCTTTGATGGGGGATTCTACGAGCAGTACTTC. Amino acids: CASSFDGGFYEQYF.

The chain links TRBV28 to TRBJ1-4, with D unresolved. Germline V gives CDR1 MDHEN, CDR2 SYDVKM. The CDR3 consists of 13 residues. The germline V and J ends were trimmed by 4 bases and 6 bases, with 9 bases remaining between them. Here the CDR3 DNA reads TGTGCCAGCAGTTCCCGGGCGGATGAAAAACTGTTTTTT. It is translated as CASSSRADEKLFF.